This passage covers 31 T cell receptor beta chains from one sample sequenced in a study of molecular identifiers for immune sequencing clone quantification. MiXCR, applied by TCRdb to the PCR reads, yields one record per CDR3 protein. The top ten hold about 0.84% of the sample, which has more than 550,000 distinct CDR3 sequences, about 25% seen once. The sequenced sample consisted of naive CD8+ T cells from blood, with Jurkat cell RNA spiked in. Subset given: FACS-sorted CD8+CD4-CCR7+CD45RA+ naive T cells. Receptor source: a human donor in good health. Some libraries in this study had Jurkat cell RNA spiked in.

This clonotype showed up many times. The chain recombines TRBV29-1 with TRBJ1-4, with D possibly being TRBD1 (5 bases). The germline gives CDR1 SQVTM, CDR2 ANQGSEA. The CDR3 spans 13 residues. Deletions cut 3 bases from V and 3 bases from J, with 8 bases between. The CDR3 nucleotides read TGCAGCGTTGAGCAGACAGCTAATGAAAAACTGTTTTTT. Translation: CSVEQTANEKLFF.

There are a few counts of this clonotype. J is TRBJ2-1 and V is TRBV4-2; 10 nucleotides agree with TRBD2. CDR1 LGHNA and CDR2 YNFKEQ come from the germline V gene. The CDR3 spans 17 residues. The trim removed 1 base at V and 2 bases at J, leaving 5 bases unmatched. The CDR3 DNA sequence: TGTGCCAGCAGCCAAGGTTCAGGGACTAGCGCCTACAATGAGCAGTTCTTC. Its translation is CASSQGSGTSAYNEQFF.

This clonotype was detected many times. The rearrangement uses TRBV29-1 and TRBJ2-7; no clear D gene. The CDR3 is 11 amino acids. V dropped 6 bases and J dropped 2 bases, with 8 bases sitting between them. The germline CDR1 and CDR2 sequences are SQVTM and ANQGSEA. The CDR3 loop is CSVSAAYEQYF. CDR3 nucleotides: TGCAGCGTCTCGGCGGCCTACGAGCAGTACTTC.

On this clonotype: A read error may explain this, as a much larger clone is one base away. The rearrangement joins TRBV6-5 to TRBJ1-1; D perhaps matches TRBD1 (5 bases). V lost 4 bases, J lost 0 bases, and 15 bases lay in between. The CDR3 totals 16 residues. CDR1 MNHEY and CDR2 SVGAGI come from the germline V gene. The DNA for the CDR3 is TGTGCCAGCAGTTCAACTAACGGGGCCATGAACACTGAAGCTTTCTTT. Amino acid sequence: CASSSTNGAMNTEAFF.

This clonotype was counted ten times or more. V gene TRBV7-9 combines with J gene TRBJ2-4; D perhaps matches TRBD2 (6 bases). Germline V gene sequence: CDR1 SEHNR, CDR2 FQNEAQ (reference sequence). V gave up 5 bases and J gave up 5 bases, with 16 bases separating them. The CDR3 runs to 15 residues. The CDR3 DNA follows: TGTGCCAGCAGCATGCGCCGTGGAGGGGAAAACATTCAGTACTTC. Translating gives CASSMRRGGENIQYF.

This clonotype was recorded at least ten times. V gene TRBV12-3 or TRBV12-4 combines with J gene TRBJ2-3, with 7 positions matching TRBD1. J was trimmed by 8 bases and V by 7 bases; bases with no gene match: 15. The CDR3 is 15 amino acids. CDR3 coding DNA: TGTGCCAGCAATTCGGGACAGCTCAGTGGGGGTACGCAGTATTTT. It is translated as CASNSGQLSGGTQYF.

In this sample, this clonotype turned up many times. DNA of the CDR3: TGCGCCAGCAGCCAAGATGTTTGGGGCTTGAACACTGAAGCTTTCTTT. It specifies CASSQDVWGLNTEAFF. The rearrangement joins TRBV4-3 to TRBJ1-1, with TRBD1 as a possible D gene (5 bases). Germline values: CDR1 LGHNA, CDR2 YSLEER. The V gene lost 0 bases and the J gene lost 0 bases, with 11 bases spanning the gap. The CDR3 is made up of 16 amino acids.

V gene TRBV10-3 combines with J gene TRBJ1-2, with 9 bases matching TRBD1. Germline V lookup: CDR1 ENHRY, CDR2 SYGVKD. There are 16 residues in the CDR3. V lost 1 base to trimming and J lost 5 bases; unmatched junction nucleotides: 8. The CDR3 DNA reads as TGTGCCATCAGTGAGTTCGAACAGGGGGCCCTATATGGCTACACCTTC. Its translation is CAISEFEQGALYGYTF.

Points on this clonotype: Being one base from a much bigger clone, this may be a read error. The chain uses TRBV3-1 and TRBJ2-6; tentatively, D is TRBD1 (5 bases). The CDR3 contains 13 residues. CDR1 and CDR2 from the germline V gene are LGHDT and YNNKEL (reference sequence). The CDR3 sequence is CASKVSGANVPTF. The CDR3 DNA reads as TGTGCCAGCAAGGTCTCTGGGGCCAACGTCCCGACTTTC.

The table lists this clonotype with a few counts. A much larger clone differs by one base, so this may be a read error. The rearrangement uses TRBV6-6 and TRBJ2-7, with D unclear. The CDR3 extends over 16 amino acids. V was cut by 0 bases and J by 0 bases, with 12 bases left in between. Germline lookup yields CDR1 MNHNY and CDR2 SVGAGI (reference sequence). The DNA of the CDR3 is TGTGCCAGCAGTTACTCGAGTCCGGAGCCCTCCTACGAGCAGTACTTC. Its protein product is CASSYSSPEPSYEQYF.

This clonotype was counted ten times or more. The chain has TRBV5-4 and TRBJ2-5; 13 positions agree with TRBD2. This CDR3 contains 17 residues. Trimming removed 4 bases from V and 4 bases from J; junction bases left unmatched: 10. Germline CDR1 and CDR2: SGHNT and YYREEE (reference sequence). This CDR3 is CASSPATSGGTRETQYF. The CDR3 DNA follows: TGTGCCAGCAGCCCGGCGACTAGCGGGGGGACTCGAGAGACCCAGTACTTC.

This clonotype was counted a few times. The junction shows a germline mismatch at one end, possibly a read error. The gene calls are TRBV7-9 and TRBJ1-5; D not certain. CDR1 and CDR2 (germline): SEHNR, FQNEAQ (reference sequence). This CDR3 is 14 amino acids long. This CDR3 reads CAGSLGFSNQPQHF. The CDR3 coding sequence is TGTGCCGGCAGCTTGGGATTCAGCAATCAGCCCCAGCATTTT.

With regard to this clonotype: A much larger clone differs from this one at a single base, so this may be a read error. The gene calls are TRBV11-2 and TRBJ2-4; 10 positions agree with TRBD2. CDR3 length: 16 amino acids. Germline-derived CDR1 and CDR2 are SGHAT and FQNNGV. The CDR3 sequence is CASRASGGLARNIQYF. The CDR3 DNA sequence: TGTGCCAGCAGAGCTAGCGGGGGACTAGCCAGAAACATTCAGTACTTC.

The chain carries TRBV3-1 and TRBJ2-1, with 10 bases that match TRBD2. CDR3 size: 15 residues. The V segment lost 4 bases and the J segment 9 bases; nucleotides outside the gene matches: 9. CDR1 is LGHDT, CDR2 YNNKEL, per germline (reference sequence). CDR3 amino acids: CASSLGTSVKGEQFF. The DNA of the CDR3 is TGTGCCAGCAGCCTGGGGACTAGCGTAAAGGGTGAGCAGTTCTTC.

There are a few counts of this clonotype. The chain links TRBV14 to TRBJ1-2, with unresolved D. CDR3 length equals 17 residues. Germline V lookup: CDR1 SGHDN, CDR2 FVKESK. V shed 0 bases and J shed 2 bases, with 16 bases lying between them. The CDR3 nucleotides read TGTGCCAGCAGCCAAGATGGAACTCCCGAACTAAACTATGGCTACACCTTC. It translates to CASSQDGTPELNYGYTF.

V and J are TRBV7-9 and TRBJ2-2; D is unresolved. This CDR3 spans 14 amino acids. The germline V gene has CDR1 SEHNR and CDR2 FQNEAQ (reference sequence). With 1 base removed from V and 6 bases from J, the gap between germline ends came to 9 bases. The CDR3 spells CASSLGVKPGELFF. In nucleotides, the CDR3 is TGTGCCAGCAGCTTAGGGGTGAAGCCCGGGGAGCTGTTTTTT.

The rearrangement links TRBV29-1 to TRBJ1-2; a possible D gene is TRBD1 (5 bases). This CDR3 spans 13 amino acids. CDR1 and CDR2 (germline): SQVTM, ANQGSEA. V lost 6 bases, J lost 8 bases, and 19 bases lay in between. CDR3: CSVKPGLRGGYTF. The DNA for the CDR3 is TGCAGCGTGAAACCGGGACTGAGGGGAGGCTACACCTTC.

V gene TRBV27 combines with J gene TRBJ1-5, with D perhaps matching TRBD1 (6 bases). The V gene lost 7 bases and the J gene lost 6 bases, with 13 bases spanning the gap. Germline assignment: CDR1 MNHEY and CDR2 SMNVEV (reference sequence). This CDR3 spans 13 amino acids. CDR3 region: CASTRGGFQPQHF. In DNA, the CDR3 is TGTGCCAGCACCCGAGGGGGGTTTCAGCCCCAGCATTTT.

This clonotype was detected many times. V gene TRBV15 combines with J gene TRBJ2-7; 8 bases match TRBD1. Looked up from germline, CDR1 is LNHNV and CDR2 is YYDKDF (reference sequence). The junction had 6 bases not matched to a gene; V was cut back by 0 bases and J by 5 bases. The CDR3 length is 15 residues. The CDR3 DNA reads TGTGCCACCAGCAGAGATCGGCAGGGGGCCCACGAGCAGTACTTC. Its protein product is CATSRDRQGAHEQYF. The whole variable domain, remainder taken from reference TRBV15 and TRBJ2-7, is DAMVIQNPRYQVTQFGKPVTLSCSQTLNHNVMYWYQQKSSQAPKLLFHYYDKDFNNEADTPDNFQSRRPNTSFCFLDIRSPGLGDTAMYLCATSRDRQGAHEQYFGPGTRLTVT.

In this sample, this clonotype turned up a few times. V is TRBV27 and J is TRBJ2-5, with 7 nucleotides matching TRBD2. The germline V gene has CDR1 MNHEY and CDR2 SMNVEV (reference sequence). The CDR3 length is 16 residues. The V and J ends lost 5 bases and 2 bases, in that order; junction bases with no gene match: 11. The CDR3 DNA is TGTGCCAGCAGTGCTTTAGCGGGTCCTCTGCAAGAGACCCAGTACTTC. Protein sequence: CASSALAGPLQETQYF.

This clonotype was found once. A much larger clone lies a single base off, so this may be a read error. The CDR3 ends on some other residue instead of the conserved phenylalanine or tryptophan, so this is likely a read error. This rearrangement joins TRBV20-1 to TRBJ2-7, with no clear D. Looked up from germline, CDR1 is DFQATT and CDR2 is SNEGSKA (reference sequence). This CDR3 spans 14 amino acids. V was clipped by 3 bases and J by 2 bases, with 14 bases between them. The CDR3 DNA is TGCAGTGCTAGTTTTCCGGCGGCCACCTACGAGCAGTACCTC. Protein: CSASFPAATYEQYL.

The table lists this clonotype with many counts. The rearrangement links TRBV12-3 or TRBV12-4 to TRBJ2-3; D possibly corresponds to TRBD1 (5 bases). This CDR3 spans 14 amino acids. Trimming removed 3 bases from V and 4 bases from J, with 11 bases in between. CDR3 bases: TGTGCCAGCAGTTTGGCAAGGGGTTCAGATACGCAGTATTTT. Translated, it gives CASSLARGSDTQYF.

The gene calls are TRBV4-2 and TRBJ2-7, with D possibly TRBD2 on 5 matching bases. Trimming stripped 3 bases from V and 7 bases from J, with 13 bases between. Germline V lookup: CDR1 LGHNA, CDR2 YNFKEQ. This CDR3 region has 13 residues. The CDR3 nucleotides are TGTGCCAGCAGCCACGAGGGTCTAGGGGAGCAGTACTTC. Translating gives CASSHEGLGEQYF.

This clonotype was detected ten times or more. V usage is TRBV7-9 and J usage is TRBJ2-3, with 15 bases fitting TRBD2. The CDR3 extends over 18 amino acids. Germline lookup yields CDR1 SEHNR and CDR2 FQNEAQ (reference sequence). V lost 4 bases to trimming and J lost 5 bases; unmatched junction nucleotides: 10. In DNA, the CDR3 is TGTGCCAGCAGCTCGAGCCGGACTAGCGGGGGGGCTGGAGATACGCAGTATTTT. This translates into CASSSSRTSGGAGDTQYF.

Concerning this clonotype itself: A read error may explain this, as a much larger clone is one base away. The chain combines TRBV6-2 or TRBV6-3 with TRBJ2-2, with D possibly called TRBD1 or TRBD2 (5 bases each). This CDR3 contains 13 residues. CDR1 and CDR2 from the germline V gene are MNHEY and SVGEGT. The CDR3 here is CAGSYVGAGELFF. CDR3 coding DNA: TGTGCCGGCAGTTACGTGGGGGCCGGGGAGCTGTTTTTT.

Notes on this clonotype: One end of the junction does not line up with germline, which may come from a read error. CDR3 DNA sequence: TGTGCCAGCAGTTTAGATCGGACAGGGGTGTCAGAAACACTGTTTTTT. It yields the protein CASSLDRTGVSETLFF. This chain uses TRBV12-3 or TRBV12-4 with TRBJ1-4, with TRBD1 matching 9 bases. This CDR3 has 16 amino acids.

Concerning this clonotype: With a much larger clone just one base away, this may be a read error. The chain recombines TRBV6-4 with TRBJ1-5; TRBD1 might be the D (6 bases). This CDR3 is 12 amino acids long. Germline V CDR1 and CDR2: MRHNA, SNTAGT. For the CDR3, the DNA is TGTGCCAGCAGCGGACAGAGGCAGCCCAAGCATTTT. Protein sequence: CASSGQRQPKHF.

The table lists this clonotype with many counts. A clone one base away is much larger, so this may be a read error. The V call is TRBV7-9, the J call TRBJ2-2; no definite D call. The CDR3 runs to 11 residues. CDR1 and CDR2 from the germline V gene are SEHNR and FQNEAQ (reference sequence). Trimming removed 2 bases at V and 6 bases at J, with 1 base between. The CDR3 DNA reads as TGTGCCAGCAGCTTACCCGGGGAGCTGTTTTTT. Residues: CASSLPGELFF.

This clonotype was found a few times. This could be a read error, since a much larger clone is one nucleotide away. This chain joins TRBV13 and TRBJ2-7, with 11 positions matching TRBD1. There are 14 residues in the CDR3. The germline V gene has CDR1 PRHDT and CDR2 FYEKMQ (reference sequence). The CDR3 loop reads CAGSQRDRGYEQYF. CDR3 nucleotides: TGTGCCGGCAGCCAACGGGACAGGGGGTACGAGCAGTACTTC.

This clonotype came up once. This could be a read error, since a much larger clone is one nucleotide away. This rearrangement joins TRBV30 to TRBJ2-1, with D tentatively TRBD2 (5 bases). Germline CDR1 and CDR2: GTSNPN and SVGIG (reference sequence). The length of the CDR3 is 15 residues. The V end was cut by 1 base, the J end by 0 bases, with 10 bases between. The CDR3 sequence is CAWSGPGNSYNEQFF. In DNA form, the CDR3 reads TGTGCCTGGAGTGGTCCGGGGAACTCCTACAATGAGCAGTTCTTC.

This clonotype was detected many times. V gene TRBV10-2 combines with J gene TRBJ2-4; possible D gene TRBD1, 6 bases. Trimming left V 6 bases short and J 3 bases short, with 12 bases between. The CDR3 is 14 residues long. Germline lookup yields CDR1 WSHSY and CDR2 SAAADI. The CDR3 loop is CASRDSYDKNIQYF. CDR3 nucleotide sequence: TGCGCCAGCAGGGACAGCTATGACAAAAACATTCAGTACTTC.